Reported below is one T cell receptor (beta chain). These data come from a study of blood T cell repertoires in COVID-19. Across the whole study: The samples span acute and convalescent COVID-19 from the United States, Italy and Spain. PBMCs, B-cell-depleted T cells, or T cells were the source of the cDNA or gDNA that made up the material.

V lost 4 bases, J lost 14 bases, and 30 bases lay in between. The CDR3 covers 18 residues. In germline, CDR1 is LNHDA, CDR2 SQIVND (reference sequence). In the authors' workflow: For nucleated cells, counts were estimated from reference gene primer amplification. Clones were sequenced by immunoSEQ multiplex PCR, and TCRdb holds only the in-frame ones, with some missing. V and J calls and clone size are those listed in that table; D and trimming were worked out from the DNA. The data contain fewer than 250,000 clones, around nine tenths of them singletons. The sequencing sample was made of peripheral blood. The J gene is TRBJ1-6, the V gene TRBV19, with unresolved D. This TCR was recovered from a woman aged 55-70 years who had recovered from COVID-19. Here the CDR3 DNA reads TGTGCCAGTAGTACCCGGAGAGGAAACAGTGAGGGAGTAAATACCCTCCACTTT. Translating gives CASSTRRGNSEGVNTLHF.